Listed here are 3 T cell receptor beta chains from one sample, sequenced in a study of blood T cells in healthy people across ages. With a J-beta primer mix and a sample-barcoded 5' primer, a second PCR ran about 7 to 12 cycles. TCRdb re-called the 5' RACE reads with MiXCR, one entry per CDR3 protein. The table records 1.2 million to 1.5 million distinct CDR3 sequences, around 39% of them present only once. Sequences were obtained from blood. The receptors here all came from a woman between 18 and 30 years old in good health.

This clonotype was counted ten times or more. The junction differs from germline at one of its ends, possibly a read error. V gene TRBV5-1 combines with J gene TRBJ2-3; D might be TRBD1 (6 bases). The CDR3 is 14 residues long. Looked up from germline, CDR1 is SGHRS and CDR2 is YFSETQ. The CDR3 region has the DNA TGTGCCAGCAGCCAAGGACAGAGCACAGATACGCAGTATTTT. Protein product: CASSQGQSTDTQYF.

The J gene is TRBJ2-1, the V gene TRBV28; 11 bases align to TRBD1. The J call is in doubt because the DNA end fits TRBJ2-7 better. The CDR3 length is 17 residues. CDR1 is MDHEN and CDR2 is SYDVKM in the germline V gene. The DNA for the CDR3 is TGTGCCAGCAGTTTCCATCGGACAGGGGGCCCCTACAATGAGCAGTACTTC. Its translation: CASSFHRTGGPYNEQYF.

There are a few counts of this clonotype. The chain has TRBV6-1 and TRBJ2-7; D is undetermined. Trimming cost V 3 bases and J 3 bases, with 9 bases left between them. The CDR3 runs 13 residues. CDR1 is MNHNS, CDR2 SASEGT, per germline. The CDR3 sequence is CASSDRFGYEQYF. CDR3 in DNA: TGTGCCAGCAGTGACCGGTTCGGCTACGAGCAGTACTTC.